One sample yielded the 14 T cell receptor beta chains listed below, sequenced in a study of patients and donors after allogeneic stem cell transplantation. TCRdb re-called the RT-PCR reads through MiXCR, storing one row per CDR3 protein. The repertoire holds roughly 230,000 distinct CDR3 sequences, 12% to 15% seen once, with approximately 10% in the top ten. Sequenced material: blood, either unsorted or a sorted T cell fraction (not recorded which). All receptors come from a human donor who was either an allogeneic HSCT recipient or a stem cell or donor lymphocyte infusion donor (not recorded which). It is not recorded whose cells these are; they may come from a transplant donor.

This clonotype turned up a few times. The chain employs TRBV27 and TRBJ2-2; D gene uncertain. Trimming removed 8 bases from V and 5 bases from J, with 9 bases in between. Germline V CDR1 and CDR2: MNHEY, SMNVEV (reference sequence). The CDR3 length is 12 residues. The CDR3 sequence is CASGVRTGELFF. The CDR3 DNA sequence: TGTGCCAGCGGAGTAAGGACCGGGGAGCTGTTTTTT.

This clonotype was counted many times. The V and J genes are TRBV4-1 and TRBJ2-5, with D possibly called TRBD1 or TRBD2 (5 bases each). Germline V gene data show CDR1 as MGHRA and CDR2 as YSYEKL. V was shortened by 1 base and J by 2 bases, with 11 bases between the two germline ends. The CDR3 has 15 residues. CDR3 DNA sequence: TGCGCCAGCAGCCAAGGAGGGGAGCCGCAAGAGACCCAGTACTTC. As protein: CASSQGGEPQETQYF.

This clonotype was seen repeatedly, ten times or more. The CDR3 region has the DNA TGTGCCAGCAGCTTAGCCTCGGACAGGGGGCAGTACGAGCAGTACTTC. It yields the protein CASSLASDRGQYEQYF. The V gene is TRBV7-2, the J gene TRBJ2-7; 11 nucleotides agree with TRBD1. CDR1 and CDR2 from the germline V gene are SGHTA and FQGNSA. The length of the CDR3 is 16 residues. Trimming cost V 0 bases and J 4 bases; bases outside gene matches: 5. Full variable domain (rest looked up from reference TRBV7-2 and TRBJ2-7): GAGVSQSPSNKVTEKGKDVELRCDPISGHTALYWYRQSLGQGLEFLIYFQGNSAPDKSGLPSDRFSAERTGGSVSTLTIQRTQQEDSAVYLCASSLASDRGQYEQYFGPGTRLTVT.

This clonotype came up many times. The chain has TRBV14 and TRBJ2-1; no definite D call. The germline V and J ends were trimmed by 5 bases and 5 bases, with 10 bases remaining between them. This CDR3 has 13 amino acids. Germline V gives CDR1 SGHDN, CDR2 FVKESK. CDR3 region: CASSKITHNEQFF. The CDR3 DNA sequence: TGTGCCAGCAGCAAAATAACCCACAATGAGCAGTTCTTC.

Worth noting for this clonotype: A much larger clone differs by one base, so this may be a read error. The chain employs TRBV12-3 or TRBV12-4 and TRBJ1-2, with D possibly being TRBD1 (6 bases). V was cut by 5 bases and J by 4 bases, with 17 bases left in between. The CDR3 has 15 amino acids. The CDR3 DNA follows: TGTGCCAGCAGTCTTGCCGGGACAAGTAGCTATGGCTACACCTTC. Translating it yields CASSLAGTSSYGYTF.

This clonotype was detected only a few times. The chain links TRBV4-1 to TRBJ1-3; no clear D. The V end lost 0 bases, the J end lost 6 bases, and 18 bases lay between the germline ends. CDR3 length: 17 amino acids. Germline loops: CDR1 MGHRA, CDR2 YSYEKL. The CDR3 DNA reads as TGCGCCAGCAGCCAAGATAGGGCTGGAAATGTGATAAACACCATATATTTT. It translates to CASSQDRAGNVINTIYF.

This clonotype has at least ten counts. This chain joins TRBV5-4 and TRBJ1-2; D ambiguous. CDR3 length: 13 residues. CDR1 is SGHNT, CDR2 YYREEE, per germline (reference sequence). Deletions cut 2 bases from V and 3 bases from J, with 8 bases between. CDR3 sequence reads: CASSLRLDYGYTF. The CDR3 coding sequence is TGTGCCAGCAGCTTACGGCTAGACTATGGCTACACCTTC. Full variable domain (missing parts from reference TRBV5-4 and TRBJ1-2): ETGVTQSPTHLIKTRGQQVTLRCSSQSGHNTVSWYQQALGQGPQFIFQYYREEENGRGNFPPRFSGLQFPNYSSELNVNALELDDSALYLCASSLRLDYGYTFGSGTRLTVV.

This clonotype was found a few times. V and J are TRBV20-1 and TRBJ1-2; D is ambiguous. V was pared by 3 bases and J by 2 bases, with 10 bases between. The CDR3 contains 13 residues. CDR1 and CDR2 from the germline V gene are DFQATT and SNEGSKA (reference sequence). CDR3 sequence: CSASGEENYGYTF. For the CDR3, the DNA is TGCAGTGCTAGTGGGGAGGAGAACTATGGCTACACCTTC.

This clonotype was detected a few times. V is TRBV7-3 and J is TRBJ2-1; no reliable D call. Trimming shortened V by 4 bases and J by 3 bases, and 7 bases separated the two germline ends. Looked up from germline, CDR1 is SGHTA and CDR2 is FQGTGA. The CDR3 covers 13 residues. CDR3 residues: CASSSDDYNEQFF. CDR3 DNA sequence: TGTGCCAGCAGCTCGGACGACTACAATGAGCAGTTCTTC.

This clonotype was seen at least ten times. The chain uses TRBV5-6 and TRBJ1-1; D remains ambiguous. V was clipped by 0 bases and J by 4 bases, with 10 bases between them. The CDR3 sequence is 14 residues long. Germline V gene sequence: CDR1 SGHDT, CDR2 YYEEEE. This CDR3 reads CASSLEAGSTEAFF. CDR3 in DNA: TGTGCCAGCAGCTTGGAAGCAGGTAGCACTGAAGCTTTCTTT. The variable domain in full, completed from reference TRBV5-6 and TRBJ1-1, reads DAGVTQSPTHLIKTRGQQVTLRCSPKSGHDTVSWYQQALGQGPQFIFQYYEEEERQRGNFPDRFSGHQFPNYSSELNVNALLLGDSALYLCASSLEAGSTEAFFGQGTRLTVV.

This clonotype has a handful of counts. The chain couples TRBV7-9 to TRBJ2-1, with D possibly TRBD1 on 7 matching bases. Trimming stripped 7 bases from V and 3 bases from J, with 13 bases between. The CDR3 covers 14 residues. CDR1 is SEHNR, CDR2 FQNEAQ, per germline (reference sequence). The DNA for the CDR3 is TGTGCCAGCAACGCGGGACAGAGCTACAATGAGCAGTTCTTC. Amino acid sequence: CASNAGQSYNEQFF.

This clonotype was observed at least ten times. CDR3 sequence: CASSQDHRGGAEAFF. In DNA, the CDR3 is TGCGCCAGCAGCCAAGATCACAGGGGGGGAGCTGAAGCTTTCTTT. This chain connects TRBV4-1 to TRBJ1-1; 8 nucleotides match TRBD1. The CDR3 runs to 15 residues. Germline assignment: CDR1 MGHRA and CDR2 YSYEKL. Trimming cost V 0 bases and J 6 bases; bases outside gene matches: 6.

This clonotype was observed a handful of times. The chain joins TRBV13 to TRBJ2-2; 8 bases are a match to TRBD2. There are 21 residues in the CDR3. Germline V CDR1 and CDR2: PRHDT, FYEKMQ (reference sequence). Losses at the gene ends were 3 bases for V and 3 bases for J; bases not matched to a gene: 21. The CDR3 DNA sequence: TGTGCCAGCAGCTTCAATACCGAACTAGCGGAGATCCCACGGGACACCGGGGAGCTGTTTTTT. Protein: CASSFNTELAEIPRDTGELFF.

The V call is TRBV7-9, the J call TRBJ1-1, with 8 bases identical to TRBD1. The CDR3 sequence is 16 residues long. Germline V gene lookup returns CDR1 SEHNR and CDR2 FQNEAQ (reference sequence). V was pared by 5 bases and J by 1 base, with 9 bases of the junction left unmatched. CDR3 nucleotide sequence: TGTGCCAGCAGCCCCAGAGGGACAGGTAAGAACACTGAAGCTTTCTTT. This gives the protein CASSPRGTGKNTEAFF.